This T cell receptor (beta chain) was observed in a study of blood T cell repertoires in COVID-19. Sequencing used immunoSEQ multiplex PCR; TCRdb keeps in-frame clones, though not all of them. The sample yields 160,000 or so clones, roughly nine tenths seen once. The CDR3 is 15 residues long. The germline V gene encodes CDR1 SGHTA and CDR2 FQGNSA. V lost 4 bases, J lost 8 bases, and 10 bases stayed unmatched. The chain couples TRBV7-2 to TRBJ2-3, with 9 positions matching TRBD2. What was sequenced was peripheral blood. This receptor was obtained from a woman in her 70s with acute or convalescent COVID-19. The CDR3 nucleotides are TGTGCCAGCAGCTCCCCCAGCGGGGGGCGGGGTACGCAGTATTTT. Amino acids: CASSSPSGGRGTQYF.